This TCR beta chain was retrieved from a study of blood T cell repertoires in COVID-19. Profiling relied on immunoSEQ multiplex PCR, and the TCRdb table lists in-frame clones only, not all of them. The sample gives a few hundred thousand clones, 70% to 90% of which show up once; around 4.6% is in the top ten. Specimen: PBMCs or T cells enriched from blood (not recorded which). The sequence was collected from a man aged 30 to 39 who had recovered from COVID-19.

This CDR3 is CASSTLDSTDTQYF. CDR3 bases: TGTGCCAGTAGTACTCTAGACAGCACAGATACGCAGTATTTT. V and J are TRBV19 and TRBJ2-3; D not resolved. The CDR3 is 14 amino acids. With 4 bases removed from V and 0 bases from J, the gap between germline ends came to 8 bases. Germline-derived CDR1 and CDR2 are LNHDA and SQIVND (reference sequence).